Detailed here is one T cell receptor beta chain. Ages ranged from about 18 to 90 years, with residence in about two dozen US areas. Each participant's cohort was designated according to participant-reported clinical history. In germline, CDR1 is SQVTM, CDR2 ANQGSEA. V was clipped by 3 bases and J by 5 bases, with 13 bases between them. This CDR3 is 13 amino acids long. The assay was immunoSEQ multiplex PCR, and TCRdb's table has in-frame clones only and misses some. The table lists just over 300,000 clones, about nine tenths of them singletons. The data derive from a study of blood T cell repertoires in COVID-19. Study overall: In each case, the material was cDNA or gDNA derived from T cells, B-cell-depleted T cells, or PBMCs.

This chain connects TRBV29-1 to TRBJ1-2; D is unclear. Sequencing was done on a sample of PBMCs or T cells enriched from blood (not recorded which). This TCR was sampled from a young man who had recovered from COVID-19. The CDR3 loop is CSVDTQVPYGYTF. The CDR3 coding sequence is TGCAGCGTTGATACCCAGGTGCCTTATGGCTACACCTTC.